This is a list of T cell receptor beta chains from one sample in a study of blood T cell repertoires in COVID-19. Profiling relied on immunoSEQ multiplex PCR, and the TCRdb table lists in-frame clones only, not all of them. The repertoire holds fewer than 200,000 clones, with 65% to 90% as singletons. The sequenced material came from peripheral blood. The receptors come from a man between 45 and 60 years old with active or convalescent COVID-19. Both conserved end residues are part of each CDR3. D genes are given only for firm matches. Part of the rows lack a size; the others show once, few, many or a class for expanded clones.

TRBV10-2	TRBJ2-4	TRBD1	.	CASSGWGQGVLAKNIQYF	TGCGCCAGCAGTGGCTGGGGACAGGGGGTACTAGCCAAAAACATTCAGTACTTC
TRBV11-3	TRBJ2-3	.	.	CASSLDEKDTQYF	TGTGCCAGCAGCTTAGACGAGAAAGATACGCAGTATTTT
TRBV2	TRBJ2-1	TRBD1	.	CASSELGTGVHEQFF	TGTGCCAGCAGTGAGCTGGGGACAGGGGTACATGAGCAGTTCTTC
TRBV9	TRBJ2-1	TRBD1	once	CASSYRDRDYNEQFF	TGTGCCAGCAGCTACCGGGACAGGGACTACAATGAGCAGTTCTTC
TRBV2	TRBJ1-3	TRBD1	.	CASSDRGKDTIYF	TGTGCCAGCAGCGACAGGGGGAAGGACACCATATATTTT
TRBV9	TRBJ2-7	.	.	CASTSGLAAYEQYF	TGTGCCAGCACCTCCGGTTTAGCAGCTTACGAGCAGTACTTC
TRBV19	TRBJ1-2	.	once	CASSLGQTNYGYTF	TGTGCCAGTAGCCTCGGACAGACGAACTATGGCTACACCTTC
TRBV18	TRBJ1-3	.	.	CASSPGAGPRQDTIYF	TGTGCCAGCTCACCAGGTGCGGGACCAAGGCAAGACACCATATATTTT
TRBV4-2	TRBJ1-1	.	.	CASSQDLLTYQGLNTEAFF	TGTGCCAGCAGCCAAGATCTTTTGACCTACCAGGGGTTGAACACTGAAGCTTTCTTT
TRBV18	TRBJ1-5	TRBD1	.	CASGQETLQPQHF	TGTGCCAGCGGACAGGAGACGCTTCAGCCCCAGCATTTT
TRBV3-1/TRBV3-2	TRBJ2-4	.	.	CASSDSYPGGIAKNIQYF	TGTGCCAGCAGCGACTCGTACCCCGGGGGAATAGCCAAAAACATTCAGTACTTC
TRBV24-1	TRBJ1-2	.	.	CATSDRGTSGGYTF	TGTGCCACCAGTGACCGGGGGACCAGCGGGGGCTACACCTTC
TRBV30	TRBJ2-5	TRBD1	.	CAWDRDRGIGETQYF	TGTGCCTGGGACCGGGACAGGGGAATAGGGGAGACCCAGTACTTC
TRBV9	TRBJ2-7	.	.	CASSVGRGYQYEQYF	TGTGCCAGCAGCGTAGGAAGGGGTTATCAGTACGAGCAGTACTTC
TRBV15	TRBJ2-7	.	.	CATSRGGQGSYEQYF	TGTGCCACCAGCAGAGGTGGTCAGGGCTCCTACGAGCAGTACTTC
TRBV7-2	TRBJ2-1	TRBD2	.	CASSYEAGWGNNEQFF	TGTGCCAGCAGCTATGAAGCGGGGTGGGGGAACAATGAGCAGTTCTTC
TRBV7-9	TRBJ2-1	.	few	CASSSHGIEQFF	TGTGCCAGCAGCTCCCACGGGATTGAGCAGTTCTTC
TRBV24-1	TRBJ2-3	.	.	CATKESQARTDTQYF	TGTGCCACCAAGGAATCGCAGGCCCGCACAGATACGCAGTATTTT
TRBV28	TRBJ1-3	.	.	CASSLGRNTIYF	TGTGCCAGCAGTTTGGGCCGAAACACCATATATTTT
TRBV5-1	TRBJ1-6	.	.	CASSLAGEESPLHF	TGCGCCAGCAGCTTGGCGGGGGAGGAATCACCCCTCCACTTT
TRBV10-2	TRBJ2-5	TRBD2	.	CASRRAGQETQYF	TGCGCCAGCAGGCGAGCGGGACAAGAGACCCAGTACTTC
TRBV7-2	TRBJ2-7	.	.	CASSRRLVDEQYF	TGTGCCAGCAGCCGACGACTAGTTGATGAGCAGTACTTC
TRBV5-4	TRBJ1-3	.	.	CASSLDRSGNTIYF	TGTGCCAGCAGCTTGGACCGGTCGGGAAACACCATATATTTT
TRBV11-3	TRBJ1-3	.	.	CASSLFGGNTIYF	TGTGCCAGCAGCCTTTTCGGGGGAAACACCATATATTTT
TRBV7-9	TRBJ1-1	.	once	CASRSVEGGTEAFF	TGTGCCAGCAGATCCGTGGAGGGTGGTACTGAAGCTTTCTTT
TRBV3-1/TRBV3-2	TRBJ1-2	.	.	CASSRSDHNYGYTF	TGTGCCAGCAGCCGGAGTGATCATAACTATGGCTACACCTTC
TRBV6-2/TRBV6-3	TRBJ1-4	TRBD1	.	CASSQAPGQGIATNEKLFF	TGTGCCAGCAGTCAAGCCCCGGGACAGGGGATTGCAACTAATGAAAAACTGTTTTTT
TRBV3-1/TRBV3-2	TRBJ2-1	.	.	CASSQSELTYNEQFF	TGTGCCAGCAGCCAAAGCGAGTTGACCTACAATGAGCAGTTCTTC
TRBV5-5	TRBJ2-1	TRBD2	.	CASSLVTSGGNNEQFF	TGTGCCAGCAGCTTGGTAACTAGCGGGGGAAACAATGAGCAGTTCTTC
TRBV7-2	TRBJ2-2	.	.	CASSFDITGELFF	TGTGCCAGCAGCTTCGACATAACCGGGGAGCTGTTTTTT
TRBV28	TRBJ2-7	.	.	CASRKSGSGSYEQYF	TGTGCCAGCAGGAAGTCCGGTAGCGGATCATACGAGCAGTACTTC
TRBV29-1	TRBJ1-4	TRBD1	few	CSVPDDRGTTNEKLFF	TGCAGCGTCCCCGACGACAGGGGAACAACTAATGAAAAACTGTTTTTT
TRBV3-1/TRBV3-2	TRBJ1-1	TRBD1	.	CASSLGTGGLEAFF	TGTGCCAGCAGCCTGGGGACAGGGGGCCTTGAAGCTTTCTTT
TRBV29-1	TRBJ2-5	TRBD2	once	CSVGEAGNQETQYF	TGCAGCGTTGGAGAAGCGGGGAACCAAGAGACCCAGTACTTC
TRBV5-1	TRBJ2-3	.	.	CASSLGTRVGDTQYF	TGCGCCAGCAGCTTGGGGACAAGGGTTGGGGATACGCAGTATTTT
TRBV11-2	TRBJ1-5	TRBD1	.	CASSQPGQGFRYQPQHF	TGTGCCAGCAGCCAACCGGGACAGGGGTTTAGGTATCAGCCCCAGCATTTT
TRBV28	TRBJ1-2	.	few	CASSLYSHYGYTF	TGTGCCAGCAGTTTATACAGCCACTATGGCTACACCTTC
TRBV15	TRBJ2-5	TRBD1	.	CATSREGTASQETQYF	TGTGCCACCAGCAGAGAAGGGACAGCCTCCCAAGAGACCCAGTACTTC
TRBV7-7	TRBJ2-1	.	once	CASSSGQYNEQFF	TGTGCCAGCAGCTCAGGACAGTACAATGAGCAGTTCTTC
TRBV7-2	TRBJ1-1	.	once	CASSQYTGDTEAFF	TGTGCCAGCAGCCAGTACACCGGGGACACTGAAGCTTTCTTT
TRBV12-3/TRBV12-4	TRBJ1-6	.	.	CASSLPFLPLHF	TGTGCCAGCAGCCTCCCCTTTTTACCCCTCCACTTT